Listed here are 7 T cell receptor beta chains from one sample, sequenced in a study of shared clonotypes between healthy human individuals. Repertoires were generated with immunoSEQ multiplex PCR, while TCRdb's copy carries only in-frame clones and drops some. Here the sample spans hundreds of thousands of clones, 95% to 97% being singletons. Sample: naive CD4+ T cells sorted from blood. Subset meaning: CD45RA+ positively selected. The origin of the receptors is a young woman in good health.

This clone has only one observation. This chain links TRBV6-5 with TRBJ1-1; D is unresolved. Germline V gives CDR1 MNHEY, CDR2 SVGAGI. V dropped 8 bases and J dropped 1 base, with 14 bases sitting between them. This CDR3 spans 14 amino acids. The CDR3: CASFERQTNTEAFF. The DNA of the CDR3 is TGTGCCAGCTTTGAGCGGCAGACGAACACTGAAGCTTTCTTT.

This clone has a single count. The chain combines TRBV28 with TRBJ1-5, with 10 bases aligning to TRBD1. The CDR3 sequence is 16 residues long. CDR1 is MDHEN and CDR2 is SYDVKM in the germline V gene. Germline trimming cut 5 bases from V and 3 bases from J; bases unmatched to any gene: 7. This chain's CDR3 is CASSPGTGDFNQPQHF. In nucleotides, the CDR3 is TGTGCCAGCAGTCCCGGGACAGGGGACTTCAATCAGCCCCAGCATTTT.

This chain joins TRBV29-1 and TRBJ1-1, with D uncertain. The CDR3 consists of 12 residues. Trimming left V 7 bases short and J 1 base short, with 10 bases between. Germline CDR1 is SQVTM and CDR2 is ANQGSEA. The CDR3 protein is CSGLVGNTEAFF. The DNA of the CDR3 is TGCAGCGGTCTCGTCGGGAACACTGAAGCTTTCTTT.

As regards this clone: Other DNA sequences in the same sample also yield this CDR3. The chain is built from TRBV28 and TRBJ1-1; D might be TRBD1 (5 bases). This CDR3 region has 14 residues. With 6 bases removed from V and 0 bases from J, the gap between germline ends came to 11 bases. The V gene's germline CDR1 is MDHEN and CDR2 SYDVKM. CDR3 nucleotides: TGTGCCAGCAGGGGGCATTATTTGAACACTGAAGCTTTCTTT. It is translated as CASRGHYLNTEAFF.

V and J are TRBV7-7 and TRBJ2-5; no definite D call. The J call is in doubt because the DNA end fits TRBJ2-7 better. Per the germline V gene, CDR1 is SSHAT and CDR2 is FNYEAQ (reference sequence). This CDR3 comprises 13 residues. The CDR3 sequence is CASSPSVGYEQYF. The DNA of the CDR3 is TGTGCCAGCAGCCCGTCGGTGGGCTACGAGCAGTACTTC.

The chain links TRBV9 to TRBJ2-3; TRBD2 matches 10 bases. CDR1 and CDR2 from the germline V gene are SGDLS and YYNGEE. V dropped 0 bases and J dropped 2; count of bases not matched to a gene: 6. The CDR3 has 17 residues. The CDR3 coding sequence is TGTGCCAGCAGCGTAGACCCAGCGGGAGGGTTCACAGATACGCAGTATTTT. The encoded protein is CASSVDPAGGFTDTQYF.

The chain joins TRBV2 to TRBJ1-2, with a tentative D call TRBD1 (6 bases). This CDR3 has 18 residues. CDR1 is SNHLY, CDR2 FYNNEI, per germline. V was clipped by 4 bases and J by 3 bases, with 24 bases between them. In DNA form, the CDR3 reads TGTGCCAGCAGTGGGCCGAGGGCCTACAGGGCGAACGACTATGGCTACACCTTC. As protein: CASSGPRAYRANDYGYTF.